Sequencing of this T cell receptor (beta chain) was carried out in a study of blood T cell repertoires in COVID-19. At the level of the study: There were acute and convalescent COVID-19 samples, and they came from the United States, Italy and Spain. Sources were T cells, B-cell-depleted T cells, or PBMCs; the material itself was cDNA or gDNA.

Sequencing was performed with immunoSEQ multiplex PCR; in TCRdb, only in-frame clones are kept and a portion is missing. Among roughly 340,000 clones, 85% to 90% were seen once, and the ten largest hold 6% to 8.5%. Trimming left V 4 bases short and J 8 bases short, with 11 bases between. CDR1 and CDR2 from the germline V gene are MNHEY and SVGAGI. This CDR3 region has 12 residues. The chain couples TRBV6-5 to TRBJ1-2, with D uncertain. This receptor was obtained from a woman in her 70s with COVID-19, enrolled during active disease. The sequenced sample consisted of peripheral blood. The CDR3 nucleotides read TGTGCCAGCAGTTTAGACGGGAGGGGCTACACCTTC. It encodes CASSLDGRGYTF.